This is a list of T cell receptor beta chains from one sample in a study of T cell responses to AZD1222 COVID-19 vaccine. Libraries were prepared by immunoSEQ multiplex PCR; TCRdb keeps only in-frame clonotypes and omits some of them. This sample has approximately 130,000 clones; around 90% occur once, and the top ten carry 4% to 5%. The material sequenced was peripheral blood, taken 28 days after the second dose of the MenACWY control vaccine. All receptors derive from an adult who received the MenACWY meningococcal vaccine as a control. Both conserved end residues are part of each CDR3. Fields, in order: CDR3 length, clone size, J gene, V gene, D gene, CDR3 protein, CDR3 DNA. The D gene is left open where the match is weak. Size values are once, few and many counts, or a class for expanded clones, and some rows have none.

14 | . | TRBJ2-1 | TRBV29-1 | TRBD2 | CSVEGGTNYNEQFF | TGCAGCGTTGAAGGTGGGACTAACTACAATGAGCAGTTCTTC
16 | . | TRBJ2-5 | TRBV4-3 | . | CASSQEGWGYQETQYF | TGCGCCAGCAGCCAAGAGGGGTGGGGGTACCAAGAGACCCAGTACTTC
16 | . | TRBJ1-5 | TRBV5-1 | . | CASSFSRQERNQPQHF | TGCGCCAGCAGCTTTTCACGACAGGAACGCAATCAGCCCCAGCATTTT
13 | . | TRBJ2-7 | TRBV29-1 | . | CSVSTGFSYEQYF | TGCAGCGTATCGACAGGATTCTCCTACGAGCAGTACTTC
12 | . | TRBJ2-7 | TRBV10-3 | . | CAISENAYEQYF | TGTGCCATCAGCGAGAATGCCTACGAGCAGTACTTC
13 | . | TRBJ2-2 | TRBV18 | . | CASSPWDTGELFF | TGTGCCAGCTCACCTTGGGACACCGGGGAGCTGTTTTTT
16 | . | TRBJ1-6 | TRBV5-8 | . | CASSLGQIDYNSPLHF | TGTGCCAGCAGCTTAGGACAGATTGACTATAATTCACCCCTCCACTTT
16 | once | TRBJ2-3 | TRBV5-1 | TRBD2 | CASSAGTSGTTDTQYF | TGCGCCAGCAGCGCGGGGACTAGCGGGACCACAGATACGCAGTATTTT
12 | . | TRBJ2-7 | TRBV7-9 | . | CASSSDHYEQYF | TGTGCCAGCAGCTCAGATCACTACGAGCAGTACTTC
14 | few | TRBJ1-5 | TRBV28 | . | CASSLGGANQPQHF | TGTGCCAGCAGTTTAGGGGGGGCCAATCAGCCCCAGCATTTT
12 | . | TRBJ1-5 | TRBV5-8 | . | CASSDGMEPQHF | TGTGCCAGCAGCGATGGAATGGAGCCCCAGCATTTT
16 | . | TRBJ1-2 | TRBV4-2 | . | CASSQDYGGADYGYTF | TGTGCCAGCAGCCAAGATTATGGGGGGGCCGACTATGGCTACACCTTC
14 | . | TRBJ2-1 | TRBV29-1 | . | CSVDSGSSYNEQFF | TGCAGCGTTGATTCGGGAAGCTCCTACAATGAGCAGTTCTTC
14 | . | TRBJ1-4 | TRBV5-1 | . | CASSLTGFNEKLFF | TGCGCCAGCAGCTTGACAGGGTTTAATGAAAAACTGTTTTTT
13 | . | TRBJ1-2 | TRBV12-3/TRBV12-4 | . | CASSPGLLYGYTF | TGTGCCAGCAGTCCCGGACTTCTCTATGGCTACACCTTC
14 | once | TRBJ2-5 | TRBV19 | . | CASSGGTGGETQYF | TGTGCCAGTAGTGGGGGGACCGGCGGAGAGACCCAGTACTTC
15 | . | TRBJ1-2 | TRBV6-5 | . | CASSFGGVDPGGYTF | TGTGCCAGCTCTTTTGGGGGAGTCGACCCAGGTGGCTACACCTTC
16 | . | TRBJ1-4 | TRBV5-1 | . | CASSPQGGSTNEKLFF | TGCGCCAGCAGCCCCCAAGGAGGGTCGACTAATGAAAAACTGTTTTTT
16 | once | TRBJ2-3 | TRBV3-1/TRBV3-2 | TRBD2 | CASSQVGGGRADTQYF | TGTGCCAGCAGCCAGGTTGGGGGGGGAAGGGCAGATACGCAGTATTTT
13 | . | TRBJ1-5 | TRBV30 | . | CAWSMESNQPQHF | TGTGCCTGGAGCATGGAGAGCAATCAGCCCCAGCATTTT
17 | . | TRBJ2-7 | TRBV5-6 | . | CASSLAGFGDSLYEQYF | TGTGCCAGCAGCTTGGCCGGATTTGGGGACTCTCTGTACGAGCAGTACTTC
14 | once | TRBJ2-3 | TRBV18 | . | CASSPALSTDTQYF | TGTGCCAGCTCACCGGCCCTGAGCACAGATACGCAGTATTTT
16 | . | TRBJ2-1 | TRBV18 | TRBD2 | CASSQPGLAGYNEQFF | TGTGCCAGCTCACAACCGGGACTAGCGGGATACAATGAGCAGTTCTTC
13 | . | TRBJ1-5 | TRBV6-6 | . | CASSYSPDQPQHF | TGTGCCAGCAGTTACTCCCCAGATCAGCCCCAGCATTTT
13 | once | TRBJ1-2 | TRBV14 | . | CASRVSGGRGYTF | TGTGCCAGCAGAGTGAGCGGGGGGCGCGGCTACACCTTC
23 | . | TRBJ2-7 | TRBV6-1 | . | CASSELRVRQGAWIAGGPYEQYF | TGTGCCAGCAGTGAACTCAGAGTGAGACAGGGGGCTTGGATAGCGGGAGGGCCCTACGAGCAGTACTTC
14 | once | TRBJ2-3 | TRBV27 | . | CASSLLFAKDTQYF | TGTGCCAGCAGTTTGTTGTTTGCGAAGGATACGCAGTATTTT
17 | . | TRBJ2-1 | TRBV9 | TRBD2 | CASSVGGGPEGYNEQFF | TGTGCCAGCAGCGTAGGGGGGGGACCCGAGGGCTACAATGAGCAGTTCTTC
14 | . | TRBJ1-6 | TRBV6-5 | . | CASSYETGYSPLHF | TGTGCCAGCAGTTACGAAACAGGGTATTCACCCCTCCACTTT
14 | . | TRBJ2-1 | TRBV5-1 | TRBD1 | CASSRQGAGNEQFF | TGCGCCAGCAGCAGACAGGGGGCGGGGAATGAGCAGTTCTTC
12 | . | TRBJ2-1 | TRBV24-1 | TRBD2 | CATSDPGLIKFF | TGTGCCACCAGTGATCCGGGACTAATTAAGTTCTTC
16 | . | TRBJ2-7 | TRBV7-8 | . | CASSPPDRIVAYEQYF | TGTGCCAGCAGCCCCCCCGATCGGATTGTGGCCTACGAGCAGTACTTC
12 | . | TRBJ2-2 | TRBV7-8 | . | CASGYRTGELFF | TGTGCCAGCGGGTACCGCACCGGGGAGCTGTTTTTT
13 | . | TRBJ2-2 | TRBV28 | . | CASRGRGTGELFF | TGTGCCAGCAGGGGTAGGGGGACCGGGGAGCTGTTTTTT
17 | . | TRBJ2-1 | TRBV9 | TRBD2 | CASSVALAGGRYNEQFF | TGTGCCAGCAGCGTAGCACTAGCGGGAGGACGCTACAATGAGCAGTTCTTC
15 | . | TRBJ2-1 | TRBV2 | . | CASDEGREWVNEQFF | TGTGCCAGCGACGAAGGAAGGGAATGGGTCAATGAGCAGTTCTTC
16 | . | TRBJ2-5 | TRBV30 | TRBD1 | CAWSGAGDRGHQTQYF | TGTGCCTGGAGTGGCGCGGGGGACAGGGGGCACCAGACCCAGTACTTC
13 | . | TRBJ1-1 | TRBV11-3 | . | CASSLGVGTEAFF | TGTGCCAGCAGCTTAGGAGTCGGCACTGAAGCTTTCTTT
16 | . | TRBJ1-3 | TRBV3-1/TRBV3-2 | . | CASSQDRGVVGNTIYF | TGTGCCAGCAGCCAAGACAGGGGAGTCGTCGGAAACACCATATATTTT
16 | once | TRBJ2-1 | TRBV15 | TRBD1 | CATRWTQGGSYNEQFF | TGTGCCACCAGGTGGACACAGGGGGGCTCCTACAATGAGCAGTTCTTC
15 | once | TRBJ2-5 | TRBV2 | TRBD2 | CANPRTSGGRETQYF | TGTGCCAACCCTAGGACTAGCGGCGGGCGAGAGACCCAGTACTTC
15 | . | TRBJ1-4 | TRBV5-1 | TRBD1 | CASSLPGGVGEKLFF | TGCGCCAGCAGCTTGCCAGGGGGAGTGGGTGAAAAACTGTTTTTT
15 | . | TRBJ2-7 | TRBV18 | TRBD2 | CASSFGLASTYEQYF | TGTGCCAGCTCATTCGGACTAGCGAGCACCTACGAGCAGTACTTC
14 | . | TRBJ1-4 | TRBV7-8 | . | CASSLRGAGEKLFF | TGTGCCAGCAGCTTACGGGGGGCGGGAGAAAAACTGTTTTTT
17 | . | TRBJ2-3 | TRBV4-1 | TRBD1 | CASSQDRQGTSTDTQYF | TGCGCCAGCAGCCAAGACAGACAGGGGACCAGCACAGATACGCAGTATTTT
17 | . | TRBJ2-5 | TRBV5-1 | TRBD1 | CASSLAGTGGLQETQYF | TGCGCCAGCAGCTTGGCCGGGACAGGGGGGCTTCAAGAGACCCAGTACTTC
15 | . | TRBJ1-1 | TRBV6-5 | . | CASRLGPWISTEAFF | TGTGCCAGCAGATTGGGACCCTGGATCAGCACTGAAGCTTTCTTT